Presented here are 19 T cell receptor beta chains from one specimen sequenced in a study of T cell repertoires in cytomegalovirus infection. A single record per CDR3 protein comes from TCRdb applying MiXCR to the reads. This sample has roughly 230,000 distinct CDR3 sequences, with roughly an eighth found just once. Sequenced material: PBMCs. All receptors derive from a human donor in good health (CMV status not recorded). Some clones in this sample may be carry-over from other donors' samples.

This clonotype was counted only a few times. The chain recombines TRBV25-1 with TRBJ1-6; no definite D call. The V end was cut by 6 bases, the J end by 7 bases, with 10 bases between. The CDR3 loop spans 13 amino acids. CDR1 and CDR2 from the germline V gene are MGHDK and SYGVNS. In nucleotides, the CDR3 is TGTGCCAGCAGGGACCTCGTCAATTCACCCCTCCACTTT. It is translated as CASRDLVNSPLHF.

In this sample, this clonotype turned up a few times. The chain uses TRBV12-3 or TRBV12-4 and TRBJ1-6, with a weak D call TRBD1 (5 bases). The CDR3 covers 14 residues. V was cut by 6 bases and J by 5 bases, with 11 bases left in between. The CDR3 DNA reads TGTGCCAGCAGCGTCGGGGGGAATAATTCACCCCTCCACTTT. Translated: CASSVGGNNSPLHF.

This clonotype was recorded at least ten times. The CDR3 DNA sequence: TGTGCCAGCAGCCTCGACAAGCAGCATCACACTGAAGCTTTCTTT. It yields the protein CASSLDKQHHTEAFF. The chain is built from TRBV7-9 and TRBJ1-1; D ambiguous. Per germline, CDR1 SEHNR and CDR2 FQNEAQ (reference sequence). Trimming took off 5 bases at V and 3 bases at J, with 16 bases between the two ends. The length of the CDR3 is 15 residues. Variable domain in full (rest from reference TRBV7-9 and TRBJ1-1): DTGVSQNPRHKITKRGQNVTFRCDPISEHNRLYWYRQTLGQGPEFLTYFQNEAQLEKSRLLSDRFSAERPKGSFSTLEIQRTEQGDSAMYLCASSLDKQHHTEAFFGQGTRLTVV.

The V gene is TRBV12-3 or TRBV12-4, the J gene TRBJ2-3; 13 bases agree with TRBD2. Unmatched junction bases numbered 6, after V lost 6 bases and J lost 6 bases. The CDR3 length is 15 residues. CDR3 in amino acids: CASSPPGLAGDTQYF. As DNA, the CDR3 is TGTGCCAGCAGCCCACCGGGACTAGCGGGGGATACGCAGTATTTT.

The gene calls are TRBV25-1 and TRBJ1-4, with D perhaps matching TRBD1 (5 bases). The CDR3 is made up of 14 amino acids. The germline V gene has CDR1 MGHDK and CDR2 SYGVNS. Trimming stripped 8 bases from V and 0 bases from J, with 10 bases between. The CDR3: CASAGGATNEKLFF. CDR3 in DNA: TGTGCCAGCGCTGGGGGAGCAACTAATGAAAAACTGTTTTTT.

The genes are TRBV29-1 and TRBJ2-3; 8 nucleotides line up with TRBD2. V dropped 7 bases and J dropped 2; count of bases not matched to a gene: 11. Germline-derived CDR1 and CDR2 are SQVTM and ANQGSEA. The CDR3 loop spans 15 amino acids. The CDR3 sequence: CSARRAGDYTDTQYF. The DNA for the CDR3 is TGCAGCGCCCGCAGAGCGGGGGATTACACAGATACGCAGTATTTT.

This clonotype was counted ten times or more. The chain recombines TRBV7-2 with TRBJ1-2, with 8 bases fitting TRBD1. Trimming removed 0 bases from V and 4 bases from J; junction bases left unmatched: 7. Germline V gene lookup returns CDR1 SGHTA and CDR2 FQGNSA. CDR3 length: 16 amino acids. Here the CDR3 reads CASSLAQAGGRYGYTF. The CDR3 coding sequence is TGTGCCAGCAGCTTAGCGCAAGCAGGGGGCCGCTATGGCTACACCTTC.

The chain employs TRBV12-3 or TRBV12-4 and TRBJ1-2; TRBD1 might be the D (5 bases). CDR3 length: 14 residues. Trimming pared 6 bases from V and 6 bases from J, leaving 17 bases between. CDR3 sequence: CASRASGALDGYTF. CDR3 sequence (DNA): TGTGCCAGCAGGGCCTCCGGGGCCCTAGATGGCTACACCTTC.

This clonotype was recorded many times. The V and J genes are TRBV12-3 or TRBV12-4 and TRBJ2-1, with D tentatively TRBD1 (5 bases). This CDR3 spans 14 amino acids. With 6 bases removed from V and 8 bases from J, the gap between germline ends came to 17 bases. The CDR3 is CASSRSPRVHEQFF. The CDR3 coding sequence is TGTGCCAGCAGCCGATCTCCCAGGGTTCATGAGCAGTTCTTC.

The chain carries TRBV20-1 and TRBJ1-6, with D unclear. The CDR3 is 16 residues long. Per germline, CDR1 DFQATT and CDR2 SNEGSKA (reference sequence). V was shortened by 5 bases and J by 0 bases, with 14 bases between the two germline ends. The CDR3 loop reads CSASIQGSSYNSPLHF. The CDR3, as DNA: TGCAGTGCTTCTATCCAAGGGAGCTCCTATAATTCACCCCTCCACTTT.

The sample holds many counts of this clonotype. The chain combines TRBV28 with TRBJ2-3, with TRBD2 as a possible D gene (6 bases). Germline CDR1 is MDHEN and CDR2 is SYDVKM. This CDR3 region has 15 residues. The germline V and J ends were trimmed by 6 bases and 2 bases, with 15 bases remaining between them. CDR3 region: CASRGTHGYTDTQYF. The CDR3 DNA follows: TGTGCCAGCAGGGGGACTCACGGATACACAGATACGCAGTATTTT.

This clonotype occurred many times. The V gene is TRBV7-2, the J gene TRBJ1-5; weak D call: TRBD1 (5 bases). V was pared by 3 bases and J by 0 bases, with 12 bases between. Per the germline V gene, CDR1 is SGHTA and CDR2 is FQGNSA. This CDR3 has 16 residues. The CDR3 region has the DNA TGTGCCAGCAGCTTTACCGGGACGAATAGCAATCAGCCCCAGCATTTT. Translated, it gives CASSFTGTNSNQPQHF.

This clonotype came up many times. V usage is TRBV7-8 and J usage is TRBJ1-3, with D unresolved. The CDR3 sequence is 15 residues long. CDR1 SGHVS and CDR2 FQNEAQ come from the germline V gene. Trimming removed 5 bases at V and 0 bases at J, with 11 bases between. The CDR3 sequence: CASSASVSSGNTIYF. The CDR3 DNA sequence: TGTGCCAGCAGCGCATCCGTCAGCTCTGGAAACACCATATATTTT.

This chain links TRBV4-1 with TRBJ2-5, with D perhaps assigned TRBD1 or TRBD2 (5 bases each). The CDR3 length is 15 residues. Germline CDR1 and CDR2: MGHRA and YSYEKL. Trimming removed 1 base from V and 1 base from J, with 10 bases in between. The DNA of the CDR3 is TGCGCCAGCAGCCAAGTAGGGGACGGCCAAGAGACCCAGTACTTC. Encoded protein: CASSQVGDGQETQYF.

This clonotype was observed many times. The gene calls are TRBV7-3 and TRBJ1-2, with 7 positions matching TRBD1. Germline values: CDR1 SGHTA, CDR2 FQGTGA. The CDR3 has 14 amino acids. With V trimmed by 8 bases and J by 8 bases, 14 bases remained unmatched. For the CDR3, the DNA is TGTGCCAGCTCCCGGGACAGAGACCTCGGGGGCTACACCTTC. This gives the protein CASSRDRDLGGYTF.

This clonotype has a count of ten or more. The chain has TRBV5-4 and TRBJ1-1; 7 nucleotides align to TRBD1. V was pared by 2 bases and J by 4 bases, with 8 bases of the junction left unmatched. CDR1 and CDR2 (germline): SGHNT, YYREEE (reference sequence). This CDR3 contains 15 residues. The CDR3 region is CASSLTGVESTEAFF. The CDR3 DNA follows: TGTGCCAGCAGCTTAACAGGGGTCGAGTCCACTGAAGCTTTCTTT.

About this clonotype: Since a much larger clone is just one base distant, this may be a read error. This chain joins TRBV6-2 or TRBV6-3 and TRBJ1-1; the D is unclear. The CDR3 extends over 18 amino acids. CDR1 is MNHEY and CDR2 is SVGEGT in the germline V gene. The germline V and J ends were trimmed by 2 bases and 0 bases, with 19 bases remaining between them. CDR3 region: CASSYVKKDGLMNTEAFF. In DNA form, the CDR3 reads TGTGCCAGCAGTTACGTCAAGAAGGACGGTCTGATGAACACTGAAGCTTTCTTT.

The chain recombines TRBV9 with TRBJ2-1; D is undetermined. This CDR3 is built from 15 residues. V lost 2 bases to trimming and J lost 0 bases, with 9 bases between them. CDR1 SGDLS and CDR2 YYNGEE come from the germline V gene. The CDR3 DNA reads TGTGCCAGCAGCGTCCTTTTGGGCTCCTACAATGAGCAGTTCTTC. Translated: CASSVLLGSYNEQFF.

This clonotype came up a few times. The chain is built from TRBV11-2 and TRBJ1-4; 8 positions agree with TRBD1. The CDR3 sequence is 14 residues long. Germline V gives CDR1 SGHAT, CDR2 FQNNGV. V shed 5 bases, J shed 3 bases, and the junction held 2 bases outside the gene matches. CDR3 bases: TGTGCCAGCAGCGACAGGGGTTCTAATGAAAAACTGTTTTTT. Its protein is CASSDRGSNEKLFF.